A single sample is the source of the 8 T cell receptor beta chains below, sequenced in a study of shared T cell receptors in the human thymus. TCRdb's copy holds only in-frame clones and misses some; the assay was immunoSEQ multiplex PCR. The data show some 700,000 clones, approximately 87% seen once. These data also formed part of another study, on human thymus T cells.

Sequenced material: thymocytes. The receptors come from a boy in the first two years of life with a congenital heart defect.

The chain is built from TRBV9 and TRBJ2-2; TRBD1 matches at 8 bases. V was pared by 4 bases and J by 4 bases, with 12 bases of the junction left unmatched. CDR1 and CDR2 from the germline V gene are SGDLS and YYNGEE. CDR3 length: 17 residues. The CDR3 bases are TGTGCCAGCAGCTCAAGGGGGGACAGGAGGTTCACCGGGGAGCTGTTTTTT. Translation gives CASSSRGDRRFTGELFF.

J is TRBJ2-7 and V is TRBV5-7; 8 bases align to TRBD1. TRBV5-7 falls under the ORF class, with uncertain function. The CDR3 spans 14 residues. The ends lost 4 bases at V and 1 base at J; junction bases unmatched: 4. This CDR3 is CASSTWTGSYEQYF. CDR3 sequence (DNA): TGTGCCAGCAGCACCTGGACAGGGTCCTACGAGCAGTACTTC.

The chain combines TRBV4-2 with TRBJ2-7, with TRBD1 identical over 8 bases. Germline V lookup: CDR1 LGHNA, CDR2 YNFKEQ. The J segment lost 5 bases and the V segment lost 5 bases, leaving 11 bases of the junction unmatched. CDR3 length equals 15 residues. In nucleotides, the CDR3 is TGTGCCAGCAGCTTAACAGGGGGTCTTAACAACGAGCAGTACTTC. Translation gives CASSLTGGLNNEQYF.

This rearrangement joins TRBV28 to TRBJ1-4, with TRBD1 matching 7 bases. J was trimmed by 2 bases and V by 4 bases; bases with no gene match: 4. Germline-derived CDR1 and CDR2 are MDHEN and SYDVKM. The CDR3 totals 15 residues. The CDR3 reads CASSSTGWTNEKLFF. CDR3 bases: TGTGCCAGCAGTTCGACAGGGTGGACTAATGAAAAACTGTTTTTT.

This clone is a singleton in its sample. The gene calls are TRBV5-4 and TRBJ2-7; TRBD2 matches at 8 bases. In germline, CDR1 is SGHNT, CDR2 YYREEE (reference sequence). This CDR3 comprises 16 residues. Losses at the gene ends were 2 bases for V and 2 bases for J; bases not matched to a gene: 9. CDR3: CASSFSGREAPYEQYF. In DNA, the CDR3 is TGTGCCAGCAGCTTCAGTGGGCGGGAGGCTCCCTACGAGCAGTACTTC.

This clone has a single count. This chain uses TRBV2 with TRBJ2-1; 12 bases are a match to TRBD2. This CDR3 spans 17 amino acids. After removal of 6 bases from V and 0 bases from J, the junction contained 6 bases not matched to a gene. Germline V CDR1 and CDR2: SNHLY, FYNNEI. The CDR3 here is CASRKTSGRSSYNEQFF. DNA of the CDR3: TGTGCCAGCAGGAAAACTAGCGGGAGGAGCTCCTACAATGAGCAGTTCTTC.

The V gene is TRBV6-4, the J gene TRBJ2-3; D remains ambiguous. CDR1 is MRHNA, CDR2 SNTAGT, per germline. The CDR3 sequence is 14 residues long. The germline V and J ends were trimmed by 3 bases and 2 bases, with 9 bases remaining between them. The CDR3 DNA sequence: TGTGCCAGCAGTGAGCGCGGCCACACAGATACGCAGTATTTT. Residues: CASSERGHTDTQYF.

The chain combines TRBV2 with TRBJ1-5, with 10 bases lining up with TRBD1. The V segment lost 6 bases and the J segment 6 bases; nucleotides outside the gene matches: 11. The germline CDR1 and CDR2 sequences are SNHLY and FYNNEI. The CDR3 consists of 16 residues. The CDR3, as DNA: TGTGCCAGCAGGACTGGGACAGGGGATCTGTCTCAGCCCCAGCATTTT. Translation: CASRTGTGDLSQPQHF.